This TCR beta chain was recovered during a study of T-cell memory formation after mild COVID-19. Study conclusions and caveats: Chiefly within CM and EM were the contracting CD4+ clones; CD8+ ones were within EMRA.

Concerning this clonotype itself: What it binds is not known.

Germline loops: CDR1 MNHEY, CDR2 SVGEGT. The CDR3 consists of 16 residues. With 2 bases removed from V and 5 bases from J, the gap between germline ends came to 15 bases. TCRdb independently ran MiXCR on the 5' RACE reads; one entry per CDR3 protein. The data show about 120,000 distinct CDR3 sequences, over 20% seen once. This chain uses TRBV6-2 or TRBV6-3 with TRBJ2-2, with a tentative D call TRBD2 (6 bases). The receptor's source is a man between 18 and 35 years old who had mild COVID-19 (a few samples of this study predate the infection). Cell type and time point are not known. The sequenced material came from PBMCs or a T cell subset sorted from them (not recorded which). This CDR3 reads CASSYGGLPETGELFF. The CDR3, as DNA: TGTGCCAGCAGTTACGGAGGACTACCCGAGACCGGGGAGCTGTTTTTT.